This TCR beta chain comes out of a study of T cell responses to AZD1222 COVID-19 vaccine. About this clone: No antigen is known for it.

Germline CDR1 is SQVTM and CDR2 is ANQGSEA. CDR3 length equals 12 residues. V trimming: 7 bases; J trimming: 5 bases; junction bases outside the gene matches: 4. General study points: Sampled repertoires all dated from after the peak T cell response. Unmutated variant regions are reportedly the target of nearly half of TCRs that are spike-specific. Of the AZD1222 recipients, only 5 to 7 were seropositive at baseline.

Only in-frame clones appear in the TCRdb table, and some are missing; sequencing was by immunoSEQ multiplex PCR. The profile shows more than 120,000 clones, around 90% of them singletons. This chain uses TRBV29-1 with TRBJ2-1, with TRBD2 matching over 8 bases. The sequences come from peripheral blood, collected 28 days after the second AZD1222 dose. The sequence was obtained from an adult who received the AZD1222 COVID-19 vaccine. The CDR3 region has the DNA TGCAGCGCTACGGGACTAGACAATGAGCAGTTCTTC. It encodes CSATGLDNEQFF.